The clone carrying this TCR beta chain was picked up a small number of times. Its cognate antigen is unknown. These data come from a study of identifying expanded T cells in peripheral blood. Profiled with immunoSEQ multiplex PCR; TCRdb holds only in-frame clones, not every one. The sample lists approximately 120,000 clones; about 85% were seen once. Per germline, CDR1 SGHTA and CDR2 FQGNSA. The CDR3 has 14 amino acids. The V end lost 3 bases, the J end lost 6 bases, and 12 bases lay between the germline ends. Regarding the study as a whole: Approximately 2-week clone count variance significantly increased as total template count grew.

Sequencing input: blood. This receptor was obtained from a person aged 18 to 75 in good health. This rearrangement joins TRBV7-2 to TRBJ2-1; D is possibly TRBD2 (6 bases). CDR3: CASSFPTRSNEQFF. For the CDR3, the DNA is TGTGCCAGCAGCTTTCCGACTAGGTCCAATGAGCAGTTCTTC.